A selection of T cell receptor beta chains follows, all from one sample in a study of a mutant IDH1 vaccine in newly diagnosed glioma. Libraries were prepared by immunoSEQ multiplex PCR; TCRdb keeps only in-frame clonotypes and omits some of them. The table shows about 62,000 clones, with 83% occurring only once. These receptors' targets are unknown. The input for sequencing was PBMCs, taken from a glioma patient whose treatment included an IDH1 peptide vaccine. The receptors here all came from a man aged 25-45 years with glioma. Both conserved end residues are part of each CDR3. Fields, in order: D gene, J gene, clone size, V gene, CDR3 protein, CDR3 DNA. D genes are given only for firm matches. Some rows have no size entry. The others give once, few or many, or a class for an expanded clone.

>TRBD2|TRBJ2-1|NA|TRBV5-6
CASSLASGGVYNEQFF
TGTGCCAGCAGCTTGGCTAGCGGGGGAGTCTACAATGAGCAGTTCTTC
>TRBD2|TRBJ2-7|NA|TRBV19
CASSIQAGGRHEQYF
TGTGCCAGTAGTATTCAGGCGGGGGGAAGGCACGAGCAGTACTTC
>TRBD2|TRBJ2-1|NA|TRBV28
CASNRGGPNNEQFF
TGTGCCAGCAATCGGGGGGGCCCTAACAATGAGCAGTTCTTC
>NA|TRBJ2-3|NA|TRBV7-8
CASSPLGGDRTDTQYF
TGTGCCAGCAGCCCCCTAGGGGGGGACCGCACAGATACGCAGTATTTT
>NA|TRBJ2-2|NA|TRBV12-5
CASGTIQGGTGELFF
TGTGCTAGTGGTACAATTCAGGGGGGCACCGGGGAGCTGTTTTTT
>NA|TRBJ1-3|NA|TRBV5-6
CASSLDGGTSGNTIYF
TGTGCCAGCAGCTTGGATGGGGGTACCTCTGGAAACACCATATATTTT
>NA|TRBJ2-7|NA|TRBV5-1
CASSSDSIEQYF
TGCGCCAGCAGCTCGGACTCCATCGAGCAGTACTTC
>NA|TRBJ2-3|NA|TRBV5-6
CASSLTGYSTDTQYF
TGTGCCAGCAGCTTGACCGGGTATTCGACAGATACGCAGTATTTT
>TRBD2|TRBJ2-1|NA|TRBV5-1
CASSFLSGGEFGEQFF
TGCGCCAGCAGCTTTCTTAGCGGGGGGGAGTTCGGTGAGCAGTTCTTC
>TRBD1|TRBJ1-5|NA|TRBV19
CASSTTGTVSNQPQHF
TGTGCCAGTAGTACCACCGGGACAGTTAGCAATCAGCCCCAGCATTTT
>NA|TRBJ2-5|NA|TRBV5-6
CASSLVSEETQYF
TGTGCCAGCAGCTTGGTCTCTGAGGAGACCCAGTACTTC
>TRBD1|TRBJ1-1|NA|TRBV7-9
CASSLSRTGGNTEAFF
TGTGCCAGCAGCTTATCCCGGACAGGGGGGAACACTGAAGCTTTCTTT
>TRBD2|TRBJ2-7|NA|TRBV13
CASSSRDTGGGAYEQYF
TGTGCCAGCAGCTCTAGAGATACGGGCGGGGGGGCCTACGAGCAGTACTTC
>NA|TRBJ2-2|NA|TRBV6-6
CASSYARSGTGELFF
TGTGCCAGCAGCTATGCCCGGAGCGGCACCGGGGAGCTGTTTTTT
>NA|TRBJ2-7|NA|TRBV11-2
CASSPYPRIRDYEQYF
TGTGCCAGCAGCCCTTACCCCCGGATCAGGGACTACGAGCAGTACTTC
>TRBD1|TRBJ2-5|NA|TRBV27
CASSLRGTGGVETQYF
TGTGCCAGCAGTTTGCGCGGCACAGGGGGCGTGGAGACCCAGTACTTC
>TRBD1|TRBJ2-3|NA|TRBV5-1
CASSSGLQGTQYF
TGCGCCAGCAGCTCGGGCCTACAGGGGACGCAGTATTTT
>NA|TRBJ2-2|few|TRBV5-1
CASSLEGLPNTGELFF
TGCGCCAGCAGCTTGGAAGGGCTTCCCAACACCGGGGAGCTGTTTTTT
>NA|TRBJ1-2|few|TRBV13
CASSLGDTGYTF
TGTGCCAGCAGCTTAGGAGACACTGGCTACACCTTC
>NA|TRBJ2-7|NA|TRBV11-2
CASSLPTSYGDEQYF
TGTGCCAGCAGCCTCCCTACCTCATACGGAGACGAGCAGTACTTC
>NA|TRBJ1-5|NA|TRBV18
CASSPPGQAPSTQHF
TGTGCCAGCTCACCCCCCGGGCAGGCCCCTTCGACCCAGCATTTT
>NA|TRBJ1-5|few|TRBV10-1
CASSEGNQPQHF
TGCGCCAGCAGTGAGGGAAATCAGCCCCAGCATTTT
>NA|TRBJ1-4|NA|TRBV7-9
CASRKAGAGDEKLFF
TGTGCCAGCCGGAAAGCGGGGGCCGGAGATGAAAAACTGTTTTTT
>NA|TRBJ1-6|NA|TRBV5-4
CASSPGVSGTYNSPLHF
TGTGCCAGCAGCCCTGGGGTCAGCGGAACCTATAATTCACCCCTCCACTTT
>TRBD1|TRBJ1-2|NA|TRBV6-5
CASRQTGNYGYTF
TGTGCCAGCAGACAGACAGGGAACTATGGCTACACCTTC
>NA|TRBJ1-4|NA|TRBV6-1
CASSERAGVILWGRFF
TGTGCCAGCAGTGAAAGGGCGGGGGTTATTTTATGGGGAAGGTTTTTT
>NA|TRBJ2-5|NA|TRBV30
CAWSPRVFTGPQYF
TGTGCCTGGAGTCCACGCGTATTCACGGGACCGCAGTACTTC
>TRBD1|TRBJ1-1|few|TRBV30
CAWSSLNRDRAFF
TGTGCCTGGAGTTCCCTGAACCGGGACAGGGCTTTCTTT
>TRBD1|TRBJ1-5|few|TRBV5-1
CASSLGDRVGNQPQHF
TGCGCCAGCAGCCTCGGAGACAGGGTTGGCAATCAGCCCCAGCATTTT
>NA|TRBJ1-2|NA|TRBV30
CAWSVPGGDYGYTF
TGTGCCTGGAGTGTACCCGGGGGCGACTATGGCTACACCTTC
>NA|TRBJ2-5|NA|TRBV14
CASSQVLEQGGLETQYF
TGTGCCAGCAGCCAAGTTCTCGAGCAGGGGGGCCTAGAGACCCAGTACTTC
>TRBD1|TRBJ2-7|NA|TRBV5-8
CASSFIRDSHYEQYF
TGTGCCAGCAGCTTCATCCGGGACAGTCACTACGAGCAGTACTTC
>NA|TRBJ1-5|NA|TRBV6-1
CASSAGGGNQPQHF
TGTGCCAGCAGTGCTGGGGGAGGGAATCAGCCCCAGCATTTT
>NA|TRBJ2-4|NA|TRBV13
CASSRQGWNIQYF
TGTGCCAGCAGCAGGCAGGGTTGGAACATTCAGTACTTC
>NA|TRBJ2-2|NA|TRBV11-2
CASSQLRVDTGELFF
TGTGCCAGCAGCCAGTTGAGGGTGGACACCGGGGAGCTGTTTTTT
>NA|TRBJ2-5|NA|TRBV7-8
CASSPVGGGLKTQYF
TGTGCCAGCAGTCCCGTGGGGGGGGGCCTAAAGACCCAGTACTTC
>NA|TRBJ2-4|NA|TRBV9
CASSVSGGSKNIQYF
TGTGCCAGCAGCGTTAGTGGCGGCTCCAAAAACATTCAGTACTTC
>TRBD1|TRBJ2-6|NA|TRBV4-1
CASSSGTGLPSGANVLTF
TGCGCCAGCAGCTCTGGGACAGGGTTACCTTCTGGGGCCAACGTCCTGACTTTC
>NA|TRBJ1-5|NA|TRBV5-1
CASSLSPYSNQPQHF
TGCGCCAGCAGCTTGTCACCTTATAGCAATCAGCCCCAGCATTTT
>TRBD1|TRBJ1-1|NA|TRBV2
CASSEGLGTGGLNTEAFF
TGTGCCAGCAGTGAAGGGCTCGGGACAGGGGGTTTAAACACTGAAGCTTTCTTT
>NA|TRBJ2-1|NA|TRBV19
CASSSRYNEQFF
TGTGCCAGTAGTTCCCGTTACAATGAGCAGTTCTTC
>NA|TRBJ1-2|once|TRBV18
CASSPPRQKTIYGYTF
TGTGCCAGCTCACCACCGCGGCAGAAAACCATCTATGGCTACACCTTC
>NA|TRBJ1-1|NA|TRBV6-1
CASSEVRIMNTEAFF
TGTGCCAGCAGTGAAGTGCGGATTATGAACACTGAGGCTTTCTTT
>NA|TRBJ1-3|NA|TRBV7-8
CASSLISVGKRIYF
TGTGCCAGCAGCTTAATCTCAGTTGGGAAAAGGATATATTTT
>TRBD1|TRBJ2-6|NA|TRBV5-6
CASSLVGQGRSGANVLTF
TGTGCCAGCAGCTTGGTAGGACAGGGGAGATCTGGGGCCAACGTCCTGACTTTC
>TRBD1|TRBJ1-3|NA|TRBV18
CASSLGTVEGNTIYF
TGTGCCAGCTCACTAGGGACAGTGGAAGGAAACACCATATATTTT
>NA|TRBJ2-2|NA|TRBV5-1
CASSLQAANTGELFF
TGCGCCAGCAGCTTGCAGGCCGCGAACACCGGGGAGCTGTTTTTT
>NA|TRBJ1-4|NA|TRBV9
CASSVAAGLAEKLFF
TGTGCCAGCAGCGTAGCTGCGGGATTGGCTGAAAAACTGTTTTTT
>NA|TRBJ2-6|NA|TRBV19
CASSKGTGSGANVLTF
TGTGCCAGTAGTAAGGGCACCGGCTCTGGGGCCAACGTCCTGACTTTC
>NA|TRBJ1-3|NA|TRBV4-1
CASSQDRRSSGNTIYF
TGCGCCAGCAGCCAAGACCGGAGGAGCTCTGGAAACACCATATATTTT
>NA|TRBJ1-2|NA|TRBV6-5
CASSYGSGRANYGYTF
TGTGCCAGCAGTTACGGCAGTGGACGCGCTAACTATGGCTACACCTTC
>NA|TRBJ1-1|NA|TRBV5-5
CASRSGGNTEAFF
TGTGCCAGCAGGTCCGGAGGGAACACTGAAGCTTTCTTT
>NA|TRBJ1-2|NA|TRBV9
CASSAPGGYTF
TGTGCCAGCAGCGCGCCGGGTGGCTACACCTTC
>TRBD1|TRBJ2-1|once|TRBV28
CASSASTGSKNNEQFF
TGTGCCAGCAGTGCCTCGACAGGGAGTAAGAACAATGAGCAGTTCTTC
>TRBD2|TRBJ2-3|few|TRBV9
CASSVAASGADTQYF
TGTGCCAGCAGCGTAGCTGCTAGCGGGGCAGATACGCAGTATTTT
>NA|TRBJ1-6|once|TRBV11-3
CASSLTGNNSPLHF
TGTGCCAGCAGCTTAACAGGGAACAATTCACCCCTCCACTTT
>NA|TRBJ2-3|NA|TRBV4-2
CASSQLGEEDTQYF
TGTGCCAGCAGCCAACTAGGGGAAGAAGATACGCAGTATTTT